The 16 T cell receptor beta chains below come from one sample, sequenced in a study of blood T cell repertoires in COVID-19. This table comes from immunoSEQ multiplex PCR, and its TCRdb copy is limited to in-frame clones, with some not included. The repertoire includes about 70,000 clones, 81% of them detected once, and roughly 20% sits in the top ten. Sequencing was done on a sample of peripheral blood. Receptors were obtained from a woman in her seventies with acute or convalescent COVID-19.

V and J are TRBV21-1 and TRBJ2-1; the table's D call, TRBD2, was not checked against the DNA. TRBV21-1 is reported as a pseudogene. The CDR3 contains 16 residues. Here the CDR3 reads CASSSTLTSVYNEQFF. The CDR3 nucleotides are TGTGCCAGCAGTTCTACCCTGACTAGCGTTTACAATGAGCAGTTCTTC.

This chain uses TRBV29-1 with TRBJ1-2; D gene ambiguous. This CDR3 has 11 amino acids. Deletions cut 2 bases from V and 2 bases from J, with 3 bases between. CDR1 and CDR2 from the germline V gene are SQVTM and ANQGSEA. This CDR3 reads CSVEQNYGYTF. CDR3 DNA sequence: TGCAGCGTTGAACAAAACTATGGCTACACCTTC.

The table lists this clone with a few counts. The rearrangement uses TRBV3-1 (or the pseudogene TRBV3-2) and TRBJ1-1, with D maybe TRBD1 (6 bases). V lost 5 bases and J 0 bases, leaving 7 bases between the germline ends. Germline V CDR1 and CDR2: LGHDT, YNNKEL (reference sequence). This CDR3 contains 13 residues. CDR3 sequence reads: CASSGQLNTEAFF. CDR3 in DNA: TGTGCCAGCAGCGGACAGTTGAACACTGAAGCTTTCTTT.

CDR3 DNA sequence: TGTGCCAGCAGAACTAGCGCGTCCCTTTTCGATGAGCAGTTCTTC. It is translated as CASRTSASLFDEQFF. The rearrangement uses TRBV28 and TRBJ2-1, with 7 positions matching TRBD2. Germline assignment: CDR1 MDHEN and CDR2 SYDVKM. The junction had 13 bases not matched to a gene; V was cut back by 6 bases and J by 8 bases. This CDR3 is built from 15 residues.

DNA for the CDR3: TGTGCCAGCAGTCCACCTACAGGGGATAGCAATCAGCCCCAGCATTTT. This gives the protein CASSPPTGDSNQPQHF. This rearrangement joins TRBV28 to TRBJ1-5; TRBD1 matches 7 bases. V lost 5 bases, J lost 0 bases, and 7 bases stayed unmatched. The CDR3 is 16 amino acids. The V gene's germline CDR1 is MDHEN and CDR2 SYDVKM.

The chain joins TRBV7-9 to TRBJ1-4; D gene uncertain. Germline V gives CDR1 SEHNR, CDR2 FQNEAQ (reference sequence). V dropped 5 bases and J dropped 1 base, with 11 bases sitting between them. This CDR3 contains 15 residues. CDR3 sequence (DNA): TGTGCCAGCAGCCTCAGACAATTAACTAATGAAAAACTGTTTTTT. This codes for CASSLRQLTNEKLFF.

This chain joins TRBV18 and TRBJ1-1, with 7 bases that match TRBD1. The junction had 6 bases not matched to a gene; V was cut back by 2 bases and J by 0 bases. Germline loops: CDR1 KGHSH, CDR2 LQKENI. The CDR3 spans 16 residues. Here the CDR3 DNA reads TGTGCCAGCTCACCATTCACAGGGGTAATGAACACTGAAGCTTTCTTT. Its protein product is CASSPFTGVMNTEAFF.

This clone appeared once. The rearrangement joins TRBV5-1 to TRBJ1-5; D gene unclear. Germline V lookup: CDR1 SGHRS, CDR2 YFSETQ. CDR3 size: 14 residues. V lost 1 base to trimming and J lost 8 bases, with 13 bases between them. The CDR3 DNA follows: TGCGCCAGCAGCTTGAACCCGGTGAGTGAGCCCCAGCATTTT. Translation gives CASSLNPVSEPQHF.

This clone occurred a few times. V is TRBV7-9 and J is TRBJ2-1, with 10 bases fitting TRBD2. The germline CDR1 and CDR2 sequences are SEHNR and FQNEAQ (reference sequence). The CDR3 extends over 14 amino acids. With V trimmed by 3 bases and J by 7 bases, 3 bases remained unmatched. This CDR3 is CASSLLAGVNEQFF. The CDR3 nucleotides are TGTGCCAGCAGCTTGCTAGCGGGAGTGAATGAGCAGTTCTTC.

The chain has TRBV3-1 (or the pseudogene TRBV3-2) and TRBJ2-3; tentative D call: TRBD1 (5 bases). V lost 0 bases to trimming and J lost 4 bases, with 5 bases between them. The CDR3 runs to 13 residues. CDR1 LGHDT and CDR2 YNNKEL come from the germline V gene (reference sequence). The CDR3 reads CASSQEGADTQYF. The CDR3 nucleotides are TGTGCCAGCAGCCAAGAAGGGGCAGATACGCAGTATTTT.

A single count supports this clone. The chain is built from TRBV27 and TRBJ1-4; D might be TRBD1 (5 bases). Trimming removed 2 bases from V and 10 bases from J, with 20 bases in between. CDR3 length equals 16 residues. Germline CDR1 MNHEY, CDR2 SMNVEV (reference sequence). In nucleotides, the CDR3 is TGTGCCAGCAGTTTAGGGAGGAATAGTAGGGGCTCAAAACTGTTTTTT. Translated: CASSLGRNSRGSKLFF.

As DNA, the CDR3 is TGTGCCAGCGTTCCTAGACAGGGTGGGGCCGAGCAGTACTTC. It encodes CASVPRQGGAEQYF. This chain connects TRBV27 to TRBJ2-7; 7 bases match TRBD1. CDR3 length: 14 amino acids. V dropped 8 bases and J dropped 6; count of bases not matched to a gene: 13. Per germline, CDR1 MNHEY and CDR2 SMNVEV (reference sequence).

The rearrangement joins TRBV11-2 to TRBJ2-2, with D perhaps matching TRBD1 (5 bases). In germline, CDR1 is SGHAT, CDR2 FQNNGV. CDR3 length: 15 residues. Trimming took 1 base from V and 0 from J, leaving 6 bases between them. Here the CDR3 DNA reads TGTGCCAGCAGCTTAGGGACACCGAACACCGGGGAGCTGTTTTTT. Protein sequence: CASSLGTPNTGELFF.

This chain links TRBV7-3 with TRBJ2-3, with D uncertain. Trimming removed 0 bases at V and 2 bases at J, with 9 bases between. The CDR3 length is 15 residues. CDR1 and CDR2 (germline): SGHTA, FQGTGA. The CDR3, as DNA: TGTGCCAGCAGCTTAACGTACTCCTACACAGATACGCAGTATTTT. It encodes CASSLTYSYTDTQYF.

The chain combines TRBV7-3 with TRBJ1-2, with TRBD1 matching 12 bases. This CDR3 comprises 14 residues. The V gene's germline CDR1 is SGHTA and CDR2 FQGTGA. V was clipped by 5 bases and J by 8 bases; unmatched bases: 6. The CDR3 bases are TGTGCCAGCAGCCGGGACAGGGGGCGCGGAGGCTACACCTTC. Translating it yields CASSRDRGRGGYTF.

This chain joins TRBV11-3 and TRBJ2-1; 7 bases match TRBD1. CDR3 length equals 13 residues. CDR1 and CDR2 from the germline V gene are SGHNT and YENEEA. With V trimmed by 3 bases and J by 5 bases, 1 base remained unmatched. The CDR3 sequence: CASSFGTDNEQFF. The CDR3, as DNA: TGTGCCAGCAGCTTCGGGACAGACAATGAGCAGTTCTTC.